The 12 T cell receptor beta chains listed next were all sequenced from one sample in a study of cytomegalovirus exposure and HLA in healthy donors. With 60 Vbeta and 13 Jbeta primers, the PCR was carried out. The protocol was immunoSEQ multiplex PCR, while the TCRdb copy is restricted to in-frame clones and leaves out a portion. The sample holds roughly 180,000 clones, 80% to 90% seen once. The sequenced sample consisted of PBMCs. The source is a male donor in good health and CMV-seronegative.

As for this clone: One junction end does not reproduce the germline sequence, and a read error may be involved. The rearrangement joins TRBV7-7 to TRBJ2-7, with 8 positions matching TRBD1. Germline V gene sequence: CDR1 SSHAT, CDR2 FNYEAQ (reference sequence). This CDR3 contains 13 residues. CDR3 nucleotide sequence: TGTGCTAGCAGCCGGGACAGGTTCTACGAGCAGTACTTC. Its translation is CASSRDRFYEQYF.

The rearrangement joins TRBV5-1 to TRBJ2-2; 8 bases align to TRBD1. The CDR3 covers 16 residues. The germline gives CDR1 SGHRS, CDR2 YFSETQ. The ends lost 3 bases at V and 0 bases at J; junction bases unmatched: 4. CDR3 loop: CASSSGTGTNTGELFF. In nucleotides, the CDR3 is TGCGCCAGCAGCTCAGGGACAGGAACGAACACCGGGGAGCTGTTTTTT.

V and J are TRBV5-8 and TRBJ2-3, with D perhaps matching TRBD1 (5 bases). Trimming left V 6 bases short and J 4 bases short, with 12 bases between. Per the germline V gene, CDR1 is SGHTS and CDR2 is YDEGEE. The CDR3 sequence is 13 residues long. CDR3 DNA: TGTGCCAGCATGGTGGGGCAGTCAGATACGCAGTATTTT. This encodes CASMVGQSDTQYF.

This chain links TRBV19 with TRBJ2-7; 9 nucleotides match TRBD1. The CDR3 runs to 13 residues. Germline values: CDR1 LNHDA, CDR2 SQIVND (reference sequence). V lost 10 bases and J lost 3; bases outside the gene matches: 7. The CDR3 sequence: CATSDRGGYEQYF. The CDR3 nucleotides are TGTGCCACCTCCGACAGGGGGGGCTACGAGCAGTACTTC.

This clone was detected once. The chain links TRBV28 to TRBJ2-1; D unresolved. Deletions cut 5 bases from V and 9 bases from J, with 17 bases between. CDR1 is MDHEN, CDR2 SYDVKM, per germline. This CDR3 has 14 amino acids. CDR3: CASSRDSTIGEQFF. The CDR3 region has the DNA TGTGCCAGCAGTCGTGATTCCACAATTGGTGAGCAGTTCTTC.

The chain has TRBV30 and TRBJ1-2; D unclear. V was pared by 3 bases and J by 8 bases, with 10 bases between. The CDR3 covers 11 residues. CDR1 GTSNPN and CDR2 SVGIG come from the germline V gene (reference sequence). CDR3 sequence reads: CAWRREGGYTF. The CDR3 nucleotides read TGTGCCTGGAGAAGAGAGGGCGGCTACACCTTC.

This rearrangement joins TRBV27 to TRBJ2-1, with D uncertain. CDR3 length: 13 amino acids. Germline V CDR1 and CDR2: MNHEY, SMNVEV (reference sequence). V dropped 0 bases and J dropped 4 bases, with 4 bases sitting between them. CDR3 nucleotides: TGTGCCAGCAGTTTATCCCTTTACAATGAGCAGTTCTTC. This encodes CASSLSLYNEQFF.

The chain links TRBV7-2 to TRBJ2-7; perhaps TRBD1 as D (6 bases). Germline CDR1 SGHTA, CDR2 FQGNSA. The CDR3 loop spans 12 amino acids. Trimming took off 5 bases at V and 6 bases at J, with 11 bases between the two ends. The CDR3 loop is CASSHSGAEQYF. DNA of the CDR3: TGTGCCAGCAGCCACTCAGGGGCCGAGCAGTACTTC.

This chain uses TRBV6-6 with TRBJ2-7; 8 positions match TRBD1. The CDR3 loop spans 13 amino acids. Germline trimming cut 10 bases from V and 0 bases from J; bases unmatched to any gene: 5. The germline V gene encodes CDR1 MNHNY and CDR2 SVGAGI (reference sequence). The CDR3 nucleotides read TGTGCCACCGGACAGGGCCTCTCCTACGAGCAGTACTTC. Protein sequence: CATGQGLSYEQYF.

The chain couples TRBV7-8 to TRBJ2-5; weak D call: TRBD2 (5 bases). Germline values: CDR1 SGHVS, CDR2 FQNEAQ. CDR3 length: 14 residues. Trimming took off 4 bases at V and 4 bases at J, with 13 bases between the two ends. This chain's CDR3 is CASSYLGAGETQYF. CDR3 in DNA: TGTGCCAGCAGCTACCTGGGCGCGGGAGAGACCCAGTACTTC.

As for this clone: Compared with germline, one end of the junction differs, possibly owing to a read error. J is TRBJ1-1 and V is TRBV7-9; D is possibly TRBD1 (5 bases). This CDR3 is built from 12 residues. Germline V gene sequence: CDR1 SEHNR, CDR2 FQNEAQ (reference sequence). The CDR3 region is CSSSLGGGEAFF. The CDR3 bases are TGTTCCAGCAGCTTAGGCGGGGGTGAAGCTTTCTTT.

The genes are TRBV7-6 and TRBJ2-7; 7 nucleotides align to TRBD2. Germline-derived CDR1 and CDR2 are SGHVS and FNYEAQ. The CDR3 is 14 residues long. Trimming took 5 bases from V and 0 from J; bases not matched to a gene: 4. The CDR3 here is CASSLSGYSYEQYF. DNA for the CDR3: TGTGCCAGCAGCCTTAGCGGGTACTCCTACGAGCAGTACTTC.